This entry lists 12 T cell receptor beta chains sequenced from one sample in a study of blood T cell repertoires in COVID-19. The repertoire was sequenced with immunoSEQ multiplex PCR; TCRdb's copy has only in-frame clones and lacks some. The repertoire includes 50,000 to 65,000 clones, around four fifths of them detected once, and approximately 5% sits in the top ten. The specimen sequenced was peripheral blood. These receptors were collected from a man aged 65 to 79 with acute or convalescent COVID-19.

The gene calls are TRBV10-1 and TRBJ2-1; TRBD2 is a possible D gene (5 bases). CDR3 length: 14 amino acids. Trimming removed 1 base from V and 8 bases from J, with 12 bases in between. Per germline, CDR1 WNHNN and CDR2 SYGVQD (reference sequence). CDR3 nucleotide sequence: TGCGCCAGCAGTGAGTGGGCTCCCGGGGATGAGCAGTTCTTC. It yields the protein CASSEWAPGDEQFF.

The chain carries TRBV18 and TRBJ2-6; D not certain. Germline V gives CDR1 KGHSH, CDR2 LQKENI. Trimming stripped 1 base from V and 0 bases from J, with 4 bases between. This CDR3 comprises 15 residues. The CDR3 sequence: CASSPLYSGANVLTF. The CDR3 coding sequence is TGTGCCAGCTCACCACTGTACTCTGGGGCCAACGTCCTGACTTTC. The variable domain in full, with the rest retrieved from reference TRBV18 and TRBJ2-6, is NAGVMQNPRHLVRRRGQEARLRCSPMKGHSHVYWYRQLPEEGLKFMVYLQKENIIDESGMPKERFSAEFPKEGPSILRIQQVVRGDSAAYFCASSPLYSGANVLTFGAGSRLTVL.

The DNA of the CDR3 is TGTGCCAGCAATGGGGGGAGGGGAGCTTTCTTT. As protein: CASNGGRGAFF. The rearrangement links TRBV28 to TRBJ1-1; TRBD1 is a possible D gene (5 bases). Trimming left V 7 bases short and J 10 bases short, with 13 bases between. The CDR3 extends over 11 amino acids. Germline CDR1 MDHEN, CDR2 SYDVKM.

V is TRBV29-1 and J is TRBJ2-1; 7 positions match TRBD2. The CDR3 runs 13 residues. V lost 5 bases, J lost 5 bases, and 6 bases stayed unmatched. From germline, CDR1 is SQVTM and CDR2 ANQGSEA. The DNA for the CDR3 is TGCAGCGTTCCGACGGGGGGAGACAATGAGCAGTTCTTC. Translated: CSVPTGGDNEQFF.

The rearrangement links TRBV3-1 (or the pseudogene TRBV3-2) to TRBJ2-1, with 8 bases aligning to TRBD2. After removal of 4 bases from V and 2 bases from J, the junction contained 4 bases not matched to a gene. Germline assignment: CDR1 LGHDT and CDR2 YNNKEL (reference sequence). This CDR3 region has 15 residues. Written as DNA, the CDR3 is TGTGCCAGCAGCCCCCGGGGGGGCCCCTACAATGAGCAGTTCTTC. It is translated as CASSPRGGPYNEQFF.

The chain employs TRBV7-2 and TRBJ1-6; TRBD1 is a possible D gene (6 bases). The CDR3 has 15 amino acids. V was cut by 1 base and J by 9 bases, with 13 bases left in between. Germline CDR1 is SGHTA and CDR2 is FQGNSA. CDR3 DNA sequence: TGTGCCAGCAGCTTAGAGGGGGGGTGGGTTTCACCCCTCCACTTT. This translates into CASSLEGGWVSPLHF.

The V gene is TRBV5-1, the J gene TRBJ2-7, with D tentatively TRBD2 (5 bases). The CDR3 is made up of 16 amino acids. The V gene's germline CDR1 is SGHRS and CDR2 YFSETQ. Deletions cut 5 bases from V and 1 base from J, with 19 bases between. The CDR3 DNA reads TGCGCCAGCAGGGTCGCCTCCGCGGGCCTTTCCTACGAGCAGTACTTC. This translates into CASRVASAGLSYEQYF.

This rearrangement joins TRBV20-1 to TRBJ2-3; D call uncertain. The CDR3 length is 11 residues. Between the trimmed V and J ends, which lost 8 bases and 1 base, there was a span of 7 bases. Germline CDR1 reads DFQATT; CDR2 reads SNEGSKA (reference sequence). The chain's CDR3 is CSYLGTDTQYF. Written as DNA, the CDR3 is TGCAGTTACCTAGGCACAGATACGCAGTATTTT.

Note on this clone: The same CDR3 can be traced to other DNA sequences in this sample. The chain joins TRBV5-1 to TRBJ2-1; TRBD1 matches at 10 bases. CDR1 is SGHRS and CDR2 is YFSETQ in the germline V gene. V gave up 0 bases and J gave up 3 bases; unmatched junction bases: 3. The CDR3 contains 16 residues. The CDR3 DNA sequence: TGCGCCAGCAGCTTGGTTGGGACAGGGGACTACAATGAGCAGTTCTTC. It translates to CASSLVGTGDYNEQFF.

V usage is TRBV29-1 and J usage is TRBJ1-4; 10 nucleotides match TRBD1. The CDR3 loop spans 17 amino acids. CDR1 and CDR2 (germline): SQVTM, ANQGSEA. Trimming at V came to 4 bases and at J to 8 bases, leaving 16 bases not matched to a gene. CDR3 DNA: TGCAGCGTTGGGGGTCCGGGACAGGGGTTAAGTAGCGAAAAACTGTTTTTT. It is translated as CSVGGPGQGLSSEKLFF.

In its sample, this clone was seen a few times. The J gene is TRBJ1-4, the V gene TRBV6-5, with TRBD1 matching over 9 bases. Germline loops: CDR1 MNHEY, CDR2 SVGAGI. The CDR3 covers 15 residues. Trimming removed 7 bases from V and 10 bases from J; junction bases left unmatched: 13. In nucleotides, the CDR3 is TGTGCCAGCACCGCCCCGGGACAGGGCCTGGGAAAACTGTTTTTT. Amino acids: CASTAPGQGLGKLFF.

The chain joins TRBV21-1 to TRBJ2-7; the table's D call, TRBD2, has no DNA check behind it. TRBV21-1 is given as a pseudogene. CDR3 length: 15 amino acids. CDR3 sequence reads: CASSKRGQSSYEQYF. The DNA of the CDR3 is TGTGCCAGCAGCAAAAGAGGTCAAAGCTCCTACGAGCAGTACTTC.